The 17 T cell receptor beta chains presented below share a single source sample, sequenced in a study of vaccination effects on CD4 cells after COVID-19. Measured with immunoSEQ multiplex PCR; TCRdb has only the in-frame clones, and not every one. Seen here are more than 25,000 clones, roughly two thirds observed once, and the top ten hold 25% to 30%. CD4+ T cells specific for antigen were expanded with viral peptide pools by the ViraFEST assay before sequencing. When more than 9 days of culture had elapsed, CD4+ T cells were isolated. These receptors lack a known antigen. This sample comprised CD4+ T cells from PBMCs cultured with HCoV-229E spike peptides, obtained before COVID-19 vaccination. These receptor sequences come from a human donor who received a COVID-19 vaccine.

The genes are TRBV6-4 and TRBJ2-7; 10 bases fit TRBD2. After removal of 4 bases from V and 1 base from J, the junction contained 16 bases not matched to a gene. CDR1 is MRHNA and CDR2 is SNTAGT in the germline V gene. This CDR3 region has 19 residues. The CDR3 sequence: CASSAPPALAGLRSYEQYF. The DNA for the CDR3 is TGTGCCAGCAGTGCCCCCCCCGCACTAGCGGGGTTACGATCCTACGAGCAGTACTTC.

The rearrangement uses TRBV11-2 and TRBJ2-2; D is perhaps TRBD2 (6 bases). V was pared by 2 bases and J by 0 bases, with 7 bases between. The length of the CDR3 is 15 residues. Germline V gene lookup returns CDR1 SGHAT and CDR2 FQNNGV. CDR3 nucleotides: TGTGCCAGCAGCTTACGGGGGACGAACACCGGGGAGCTGTTTTTT. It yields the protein CASSLRGTNTGELFF. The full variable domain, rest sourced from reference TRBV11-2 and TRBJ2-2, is EAGVAQSPRYKIIEKRQSVAFWCNPISGHATLYWYQQILGQGPKLLIQFQNNGVVDDSQLPKDRFSAERLKGVDSTLKIQPAKLEDSAVYLCASSLRGTNTGELFFGEGSRLTVL.

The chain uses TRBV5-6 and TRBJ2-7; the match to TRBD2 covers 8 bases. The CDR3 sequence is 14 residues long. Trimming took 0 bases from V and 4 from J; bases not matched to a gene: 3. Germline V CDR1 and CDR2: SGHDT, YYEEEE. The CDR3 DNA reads TGTGCCAGCAGCTTGGTGGCGGGGGGTTACGAGCAGTACTTC. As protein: CASSLVAGGYEQYF.

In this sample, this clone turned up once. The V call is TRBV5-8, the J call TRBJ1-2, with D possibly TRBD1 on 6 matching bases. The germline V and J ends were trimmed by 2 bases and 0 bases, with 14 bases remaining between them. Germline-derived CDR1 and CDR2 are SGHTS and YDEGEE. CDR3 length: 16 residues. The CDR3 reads CASSLPGQLSNYGYTF. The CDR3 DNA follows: TGTGCCAGCAGCTTACCGGGACAACTTTCTAACTATGGCTACACCTTC. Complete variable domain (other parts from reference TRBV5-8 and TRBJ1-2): EAGVTQSPTHLIKTRGQQATLRCSPISGHTSVYWYQQALGLGLQFLLWYDEGEERNRGNFPPRFSGRQFPNYSSELNVNALELEDSALYLCASSLPGQLSNYGYTFGSGTRLTVV.

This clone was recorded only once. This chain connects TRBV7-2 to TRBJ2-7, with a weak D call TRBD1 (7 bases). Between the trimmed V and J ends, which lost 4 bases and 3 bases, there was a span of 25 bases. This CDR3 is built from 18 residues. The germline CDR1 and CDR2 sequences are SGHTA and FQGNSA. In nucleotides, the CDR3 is TGTGCCAGCAGCTCCAGGGGCGGAGGGGCAGGGGGTGTCTACGAGCAGTACTTC. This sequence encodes CASSSRGGGAGGVYEQYF.

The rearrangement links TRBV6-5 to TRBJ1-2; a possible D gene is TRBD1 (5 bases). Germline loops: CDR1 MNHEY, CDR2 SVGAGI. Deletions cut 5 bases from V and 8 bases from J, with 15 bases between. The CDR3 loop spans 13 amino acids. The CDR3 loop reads CASSTGLDTGYTF. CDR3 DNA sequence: TGTGCCAGCAGTACAGGACTGGATACGGGCTACACCTTC.

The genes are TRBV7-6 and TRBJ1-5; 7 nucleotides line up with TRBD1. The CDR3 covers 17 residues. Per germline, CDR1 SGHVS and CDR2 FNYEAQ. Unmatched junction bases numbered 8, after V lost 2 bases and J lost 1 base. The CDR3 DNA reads TGTGCCAGCAGCTTAAGGGCGGGACAGCACAGCAATCAGCCCCAGCATTTT. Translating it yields CASSLRAGQHSNQPQHF.

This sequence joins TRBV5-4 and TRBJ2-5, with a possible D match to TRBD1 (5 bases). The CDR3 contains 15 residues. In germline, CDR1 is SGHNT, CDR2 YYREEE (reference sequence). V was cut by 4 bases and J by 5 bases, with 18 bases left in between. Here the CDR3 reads CASSPRGAPLETQYF. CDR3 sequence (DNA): TGTGCCAGCAGCCCCCGTGGGGCGCCCCTGGAGACCCAGTACTTC.

This CDR3 reads CASSVLLAEPANEQFF. The CDR3 region has the DNA TGTGCCAGCAGTGTCCTACTAGCGGAGCCGGCTAATGAGCAGTTCTTC. The rearrangement joins TRBV7-2 to TRBJ2-1, with 8 bases aligning to TRBD2. The CDR3 is 16 amino acids. Germline V lookup: CDR1 SGHTA, CDR2 FQGNSA. With 6 bases clipped from V and 7 bases from J, the junction kept 14 bases outside the gene matches.

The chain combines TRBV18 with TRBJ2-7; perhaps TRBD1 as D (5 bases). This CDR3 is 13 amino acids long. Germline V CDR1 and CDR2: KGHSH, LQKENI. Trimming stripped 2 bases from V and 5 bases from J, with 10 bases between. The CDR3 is CASSPGAGNEQYF. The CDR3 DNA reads TGTGCCAGCTCACCAGGGGCAGGGAACGAGCAGTACTTC.

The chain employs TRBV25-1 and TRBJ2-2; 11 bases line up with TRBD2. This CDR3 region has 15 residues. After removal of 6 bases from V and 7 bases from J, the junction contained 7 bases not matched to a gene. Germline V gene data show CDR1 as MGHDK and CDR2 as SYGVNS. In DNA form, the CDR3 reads TGTGCCAGCAGGAGGGCTAGCGGGGGGTTCGGGGAGCTGTTTTTT. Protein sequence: CASRRASGGFGELFF.

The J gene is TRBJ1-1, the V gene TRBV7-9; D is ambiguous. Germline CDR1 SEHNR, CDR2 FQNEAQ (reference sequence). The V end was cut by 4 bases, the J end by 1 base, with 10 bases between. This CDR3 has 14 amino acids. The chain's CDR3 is CASSSRMGNTEAFF. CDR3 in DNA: TGTGCCAGCAGCTCAAGGATGGGGAACACTGAAGCTTTCTTT.

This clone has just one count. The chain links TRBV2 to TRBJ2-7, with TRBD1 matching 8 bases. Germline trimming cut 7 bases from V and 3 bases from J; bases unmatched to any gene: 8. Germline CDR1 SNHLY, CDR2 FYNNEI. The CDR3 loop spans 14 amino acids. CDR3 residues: CASNGAGGGYEQYF. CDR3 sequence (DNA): TGTGCCAGCAATGGGGCAGGGGGCGGCTACGAGCAGTACTTC.

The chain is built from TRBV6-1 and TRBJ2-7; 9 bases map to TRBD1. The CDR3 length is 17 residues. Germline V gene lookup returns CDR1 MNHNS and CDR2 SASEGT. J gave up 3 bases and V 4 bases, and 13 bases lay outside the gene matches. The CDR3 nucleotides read TGTGCCAGCAGTGGGGGGGCCGGGACAGGGAATGGCTACGAGCAGTACTTC. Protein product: CASSGGAGTGNGYEQYF.

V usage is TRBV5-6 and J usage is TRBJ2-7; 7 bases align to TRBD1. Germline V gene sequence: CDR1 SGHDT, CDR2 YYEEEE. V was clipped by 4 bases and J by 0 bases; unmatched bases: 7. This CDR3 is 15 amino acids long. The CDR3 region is CASSQGQTSSYEQYF. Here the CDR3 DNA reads TGTGCCAGCAGCCAGGGACAGACAAGCTCCTACGAGCAGTACTTC.

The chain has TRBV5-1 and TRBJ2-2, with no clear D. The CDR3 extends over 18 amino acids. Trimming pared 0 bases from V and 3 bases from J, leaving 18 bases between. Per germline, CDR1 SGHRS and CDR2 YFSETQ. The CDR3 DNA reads TGCGCCAGCAGCTTGGGGCAGTTCCCCAGGTCGGACACCGGGGAGCTGTTTTTT. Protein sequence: CASSLGQFPRSDTGELFF.

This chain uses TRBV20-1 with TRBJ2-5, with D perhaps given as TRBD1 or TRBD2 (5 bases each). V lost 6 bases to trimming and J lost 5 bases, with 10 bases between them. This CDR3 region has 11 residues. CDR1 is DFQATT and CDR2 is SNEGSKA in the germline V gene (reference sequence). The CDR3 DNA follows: TGCAGTGCAAAATGGGGGGAGACCCAGTACTTC. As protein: CSAKWGETQYF.